The 9 T cell receptor beta chains in this list originate from one sample, sequenced in a study of blood T cell repertoires in COVID-19. Clones were sequenced by immunoSEQ multiplex PCR, and TCRdb holds only the in-frame ones, with some missing. The data show about 270,000 clones, with 83% seen just once and 8.5% to 9.5% held by the top ten. The sequencing sample was made of peripheral blood. The receptors stem from a woman aged 45-59 years who had recovered from COVID-19.

CDR3 DNA: TGTGCCAGCAGTTTCTCGGGGTCCGTAGATACGCAGTATTTT. Amino acid sequence: CASSFSGSVDTQYF. This chain connects TRBV27 to TRBJ2-3; D is perhaps TRBD2 (5 bases). The CDR3 spans 14 residues. V lost 3 bases, J lost 5 bases, and 12 bases lay in between. CDR1 MNHEY and CDR2 SMNVEV come from the germline V gene (reference sequence).

The J gene is TRBJ2-7, the V gene TRBV27, with TRBD1 matching 9 bases. With 4 bases clipped from V and 2 bases from J, the junction kept 3 bases outside the gene matches. The CDR3 extends over 14 amino acids. Looked up from germline, CDR1 is MNHEY and CDR2 is SMNVEV (reference sequence). This chain's CDR3 is CASSYGDRAYEQYF. In nucleotides, the CDR3 is TGTGCCAGCAGTTACGGGGACAGGGCCTACGAGCAGTACTTC.

The chain recombines TRBV5-4 with TRBJ2-5; 10 nucleotides agree with TRBD2. The CDR3 is 15 amino acids. CDR1 and CDR2 (germline): SGHNT, YYREEE (reference sequence). V trimming: 2 bases; J trimming: 3 bases; junction bases outside the gene matches: 4. The CDR3 loop reads CASSFRLAGEETQYF. The CDR3 nucleotides are TGTGCCAGCAGCTTTCGACTAGCGGGTGAAGAGACCCAGTACTTC.

The chain has TRBV5-6 and TRBJ1-1; 8 nucleotides line up with TRBD1. Germline V lookup: CDR1 SGHDT, CDR2 YYEEEE. This CDR3 contains 14 residues. V lost 4 bases, J lost 1 base, and 3 bases stayed unmatched. The CDR3 protein is CASSVGQANTEAFF. The CDR3 nucleotides read TGTGCCAGCAGCGTGGGACAGGCGAACACTGAAGCTTTCTTT.

The table lists this clone with a count of one. The chain has TRBV5-6 and TRBJ1-2; D not certain. The CDR3 is 16 amino acids. The V end was cut by 0 bases, the J end by 7 bases, with 19 bases between. CDR1 is SGHDT and CDR2 is YYEEEE in the germline V gene. CDR3 sequence reads: CASSLADGIVRAGYTF. CDR3 DNA: TGTGCCAGCAGCTTGGCCGATGGTATAGTGCGTGCTGGCTACACCTTC.

The chain has TRBV24-1 and TRBJ2-1; TRBD2 might be the D (6 bases). CDR3 length: 13 amino acids. Trimming removed 11 bases from V and 6 bases from J, with 16 bases in between. Per germline, CDR1 KGHDR and CDR2 SFDVKD. The CDR3 DNA follows: TGTGCCATCGGGACTCCTACAATCAATGAGCAGTTCTTC. Its translation is CAIGTPTINEQFF.

The V call is TRBV28, the J call TRBJ1-6, with D hard to call. Trimming pared 3 bases from V and 7 bases from J, leaving 13 bases between. The V gene's germline CDR1 is MDHEN and CDR2 SYDVKM. This CDR3 has 15 residues. The CDR3 is CASSLRQTGNSPLHF. The CDR3 coding sequence is TGTGCCAGCAGTTTGCGGCAGACGGGGAATTCACCCCTCCACTTT.

The genes are TRBV6-1 and TRBJ1-2; D is ambiguous. The CDR3 length is 15 residues. With 0 bases removed from V and 3 bases from J, the gap between germline ends came to 11 bases. CDR1 is MNHNS and CDR2 is SASEGT in the germline V gene. The CDR3 here is CASSEATTLYYGYTF. The CDR3 coding sequence is TGTGCCAGCAGTGAAGCAACGACACTCTACTATGGCTACACCTTC.

The chain joins TRBV21-1 to TRBJ2-2; whether TRBD2, the table's D call, matches the DNA was not checked. TRBV21-1 is described as a pseudogene. The CDR3 has 18 residues. Here the CDR3 DNA reads TGTGCCAGCAGCGCGAGACTAGCGGACGTATTGAGTACCGGGGAGCTGTTTTTT. Translation gives CASSARLADVLSTGELFF.